This T cell receptor (beta chain) originates from a study of blood T cell repertoires in COVID-19. As for the study in general: COVID-19 samples from acute and convalescent phases originated in the United States, Italy and Spain. In each case, the material was cDNA or gDNA derived from T cells, B-cell-depleted T cells, or PBMCs.

The CDR3 contains 17 residues. Germline V gives CDR1 SGHRS, CDR2 YFSETQ. The V and J ends lost 4 bases and 4 bases respectively, with 22 bases between them. In the original analysis: By means of reference gene primer amplification, nucleated cell counts were estimated. TCRdb keeps only in-frame clones here, not all; method: immunoSEQ multiplex PCR. V, J and clone size reflect that table, while D and trimming were determined from the DNA. In the table there are 94,000 or so clones, approximately 80% of which are singletons. This sequence joins TRBV5-1 and TRBJ2-3, with TRBD1 as a possible D gene (6 bases). The TCR comes from a man between 60 and 75 years old with acute or convalescent COVID-19. The sample was peripheral blood. The CDR3, as DNA: TGCGCCAGCAGCACGCTACAGGGTCCTATAGTCGCAGATACGCAGTATTTT. This codes for CASSTLQGPIVADTQYF.